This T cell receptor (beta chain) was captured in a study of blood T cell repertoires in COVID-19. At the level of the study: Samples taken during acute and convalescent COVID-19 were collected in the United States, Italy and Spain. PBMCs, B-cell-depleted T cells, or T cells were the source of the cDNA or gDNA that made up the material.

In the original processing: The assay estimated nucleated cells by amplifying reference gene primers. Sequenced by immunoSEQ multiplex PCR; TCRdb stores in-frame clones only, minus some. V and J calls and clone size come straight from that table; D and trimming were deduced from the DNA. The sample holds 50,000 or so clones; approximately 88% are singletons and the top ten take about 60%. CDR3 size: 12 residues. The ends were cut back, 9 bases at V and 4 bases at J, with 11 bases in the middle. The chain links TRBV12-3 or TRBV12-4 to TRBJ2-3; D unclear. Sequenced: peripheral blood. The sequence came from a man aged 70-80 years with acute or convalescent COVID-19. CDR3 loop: CASSSLPDTQYF. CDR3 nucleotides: TGTGCCAGTAGCTCTCTCCCAGATACGCAGTATTTT.